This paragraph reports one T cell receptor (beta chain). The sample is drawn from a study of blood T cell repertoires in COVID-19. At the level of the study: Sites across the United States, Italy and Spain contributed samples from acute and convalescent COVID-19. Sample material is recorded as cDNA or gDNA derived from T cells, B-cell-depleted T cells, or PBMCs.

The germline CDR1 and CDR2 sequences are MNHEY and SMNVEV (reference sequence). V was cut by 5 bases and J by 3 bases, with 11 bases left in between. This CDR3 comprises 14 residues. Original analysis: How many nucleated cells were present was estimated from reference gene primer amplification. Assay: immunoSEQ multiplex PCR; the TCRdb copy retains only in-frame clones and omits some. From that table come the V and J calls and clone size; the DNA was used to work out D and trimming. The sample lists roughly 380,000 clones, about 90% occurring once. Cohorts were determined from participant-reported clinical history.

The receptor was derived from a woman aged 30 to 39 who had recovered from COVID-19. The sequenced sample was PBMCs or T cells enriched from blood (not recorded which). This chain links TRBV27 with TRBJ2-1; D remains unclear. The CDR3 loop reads CASSEQLIYNEQFF. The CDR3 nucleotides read TGTGCCAGCAGTGAACAGCTAATCTACAATGAGCAGTTCTTC.